The TCR beta chain described here comes from a study of T cell responses to AZD1222 COVID-19 vaccine. The study, taken as a whole, reports: White British ancestry dominated among donors, who included more females, and clonal diversity was possibly underestimated. Spike was spanned by vaccine-associated CD4 TCRs, with dominance at 160-218 and 743-854.

The CDR3 extends over 16 amino acids. Deletions cut 1 base from V and 0 bases from J, with 13 bases between. The germline V gene encodes CDR1 SEHNR and CDR2 FQNEAQ (reference sequence). Only in-frame clones appear in the TCRdb table, and some are missing; sequencing was by immunoSEQ multiplex PCR. The data contain roughly 130,000 clones, approximately 85% of them singletons. About this clone itself: Its antigen remains unidentified.

This clonotype was obtained from an adult in good health. V is TRBV7-9 and J is TRBJ2-7; D is perhaps TRBD1 or TRBD2 (5 bases each). The material was peripheral blood, obtained on day 0 of AZD1222 vaccination. CDR3 bases: TGTGCCAGCAGCTTAGATGGGACCTCTAGCTCCTACGAGCAGTACTTC. Protein product: CASSLDGTSSSYEQYF.